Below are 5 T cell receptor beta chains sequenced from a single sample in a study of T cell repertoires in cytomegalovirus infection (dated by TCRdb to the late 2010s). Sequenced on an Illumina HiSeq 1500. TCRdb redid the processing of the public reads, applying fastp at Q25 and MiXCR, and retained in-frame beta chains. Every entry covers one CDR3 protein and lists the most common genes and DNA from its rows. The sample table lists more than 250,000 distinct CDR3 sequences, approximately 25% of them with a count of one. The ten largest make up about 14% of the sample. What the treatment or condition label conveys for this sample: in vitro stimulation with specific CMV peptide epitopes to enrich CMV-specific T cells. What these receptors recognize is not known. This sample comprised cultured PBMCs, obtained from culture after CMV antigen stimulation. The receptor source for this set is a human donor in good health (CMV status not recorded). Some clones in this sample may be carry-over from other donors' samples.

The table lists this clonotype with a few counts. The CDR3 DNA reads as TGCGCCACCTCGAAGGGTCCGGGACGGGAGACCCAGTACTTC. Its protein is CATSKGPGRETQYF. The chain combines TRBV4-1 with TRBJ2-5; D is possibly TRBD1 or TRBD2 (5 bases each). V was shortened by 10 bases and J by 5 bases, with 20 bases between the two germline ends. The germline V gene encodes CDR1 MGHRA and CDR2 YSYEKL. The CDR3 contains 14 residues.

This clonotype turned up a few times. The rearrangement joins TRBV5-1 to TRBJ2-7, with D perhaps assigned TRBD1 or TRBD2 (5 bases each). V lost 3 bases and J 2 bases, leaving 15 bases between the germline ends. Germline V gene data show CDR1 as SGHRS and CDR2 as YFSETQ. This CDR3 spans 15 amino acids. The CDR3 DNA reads TGCGCCAGCAGCTCCCTCGGGACGCACCCCTACGAGCAGTACTTC. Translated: CASSSLGTHPYEQYF.

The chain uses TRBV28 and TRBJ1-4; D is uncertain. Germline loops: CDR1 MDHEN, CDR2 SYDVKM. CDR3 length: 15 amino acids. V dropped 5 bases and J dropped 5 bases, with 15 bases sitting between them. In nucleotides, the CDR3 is TGTGCCAGCAGTCCCCCGATTATTGGGAATGAAAAACTGTTTTTT. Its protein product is CASSPPIIGNEKLFF. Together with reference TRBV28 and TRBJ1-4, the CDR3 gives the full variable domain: DVKVTQSSRYLVKRTGEKVFLECVQDMDHENMFWYRQDPGLGLRLIYFSYDVKMKEKGDIPEGYSVSREKKERFSLILESASTNQTSMYLCASSPPIIGNEKLFFGSGTQLSVL.

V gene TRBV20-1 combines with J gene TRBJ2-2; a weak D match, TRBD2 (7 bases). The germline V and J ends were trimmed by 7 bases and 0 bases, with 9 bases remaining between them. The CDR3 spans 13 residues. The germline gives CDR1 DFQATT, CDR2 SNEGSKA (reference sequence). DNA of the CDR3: TGCAGTGGGGAGGGGGCGAACACCGGGGAGCTGTTTTTT. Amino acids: CSGEGANTGELFF.

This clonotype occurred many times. In DNA, the CDR3 is TGTGCCAGCAGCGAGTCGGGACAGGGGTATGGCTACACCTTC. Translating gives CASSESGQGYGYTF. V and J are TRBV7-2 and TRBJ1-2; 10 bases agree with TRBD1. After removal of 5 bases from V and 5 bases from J, the junction contained 5 bases not matched to a gene. Germline V gene data show CDR1 as SGHTA and CDR2 as FQGNSA. CDR3 length: 14 residues.